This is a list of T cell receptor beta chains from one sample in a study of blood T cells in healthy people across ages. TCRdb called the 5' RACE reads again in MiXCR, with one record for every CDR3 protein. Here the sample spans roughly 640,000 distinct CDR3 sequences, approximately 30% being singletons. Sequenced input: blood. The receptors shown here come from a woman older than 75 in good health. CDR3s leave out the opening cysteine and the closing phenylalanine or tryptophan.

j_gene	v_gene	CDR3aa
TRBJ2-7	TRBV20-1	SPGQGTYEQY
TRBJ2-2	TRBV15	ATSSSAVGSGELF
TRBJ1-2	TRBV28	ASVLSGPPGYGYT
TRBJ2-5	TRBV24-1	ATSASLGGLHEQY
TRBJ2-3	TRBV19	ASSTGQGVADTQY
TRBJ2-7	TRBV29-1	SVEGGDSYEQY
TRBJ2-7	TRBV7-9	ASSLHDRGVHEQY
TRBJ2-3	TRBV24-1	ATSDLRLAGGRNTQY
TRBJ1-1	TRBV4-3	DSSQDWGVGGNTEAF
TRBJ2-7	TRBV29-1	SAALGEGYEQY
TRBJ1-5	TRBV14	ASSRGDNQPQH
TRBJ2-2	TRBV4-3	ASSRTSGGPGELF
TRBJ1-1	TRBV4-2	ASSQAPGLENTEAF